Described below is a single T cell receptor (beta chain) sequence and its context. Its antigen is still unknown. The sample is drawn from a study of T cells in Graves' hyperthyroidism and ophthalmopathy. Study outcomes and limitations: In simple terms, a model built on 13 V-J features told ophthalmopathy apart from stable hyperthyroidism. Blood samples included most of the expanded thyroid clonotypes exceeding 0.001.

Diagnoses were established using clinical symptoms, serum thyroxine and TRAb, thyroid ultrasound and orbital computed tomography. When hyperthyroidism was first diagnosed, the blood sample was taken, preceding any ophthalmopathy symptoms. Amplified TCR beta CDR3 regions came from RNA transcripts. A first-round RT-PCR of the TCR CDR3 used the HTBI primer set. TCRdb used MiXCR to reprocess the multiplex PCR reads, holding one entry per CDR3 protein. The sample carries roughly 300,000 distinct CDR3 sequences, 20% to 25% recorded once. The CDR3 runs 14 residues. Trimming took 3 bases from V and 8 from J; bases not matched to a gene: 5. Germline CDR1 MDHEN, CDR2 SYDVKM.

The chain recombines TRBV28 with TRBJ2-4; 9 bases match TRBD1. The source of this sequence is a man aged 40-49 years with Graves' hyperthyroidism that later progressed to Graves' ophthalmopathy. The sequenced sample consisted of blood. CDR3 nucleotide sequence: TGTGCCAGCAGTTTGCACAGGGGGCAGGACATTCAGTACTTC. This translates into CASSLHRGQDIQYF.